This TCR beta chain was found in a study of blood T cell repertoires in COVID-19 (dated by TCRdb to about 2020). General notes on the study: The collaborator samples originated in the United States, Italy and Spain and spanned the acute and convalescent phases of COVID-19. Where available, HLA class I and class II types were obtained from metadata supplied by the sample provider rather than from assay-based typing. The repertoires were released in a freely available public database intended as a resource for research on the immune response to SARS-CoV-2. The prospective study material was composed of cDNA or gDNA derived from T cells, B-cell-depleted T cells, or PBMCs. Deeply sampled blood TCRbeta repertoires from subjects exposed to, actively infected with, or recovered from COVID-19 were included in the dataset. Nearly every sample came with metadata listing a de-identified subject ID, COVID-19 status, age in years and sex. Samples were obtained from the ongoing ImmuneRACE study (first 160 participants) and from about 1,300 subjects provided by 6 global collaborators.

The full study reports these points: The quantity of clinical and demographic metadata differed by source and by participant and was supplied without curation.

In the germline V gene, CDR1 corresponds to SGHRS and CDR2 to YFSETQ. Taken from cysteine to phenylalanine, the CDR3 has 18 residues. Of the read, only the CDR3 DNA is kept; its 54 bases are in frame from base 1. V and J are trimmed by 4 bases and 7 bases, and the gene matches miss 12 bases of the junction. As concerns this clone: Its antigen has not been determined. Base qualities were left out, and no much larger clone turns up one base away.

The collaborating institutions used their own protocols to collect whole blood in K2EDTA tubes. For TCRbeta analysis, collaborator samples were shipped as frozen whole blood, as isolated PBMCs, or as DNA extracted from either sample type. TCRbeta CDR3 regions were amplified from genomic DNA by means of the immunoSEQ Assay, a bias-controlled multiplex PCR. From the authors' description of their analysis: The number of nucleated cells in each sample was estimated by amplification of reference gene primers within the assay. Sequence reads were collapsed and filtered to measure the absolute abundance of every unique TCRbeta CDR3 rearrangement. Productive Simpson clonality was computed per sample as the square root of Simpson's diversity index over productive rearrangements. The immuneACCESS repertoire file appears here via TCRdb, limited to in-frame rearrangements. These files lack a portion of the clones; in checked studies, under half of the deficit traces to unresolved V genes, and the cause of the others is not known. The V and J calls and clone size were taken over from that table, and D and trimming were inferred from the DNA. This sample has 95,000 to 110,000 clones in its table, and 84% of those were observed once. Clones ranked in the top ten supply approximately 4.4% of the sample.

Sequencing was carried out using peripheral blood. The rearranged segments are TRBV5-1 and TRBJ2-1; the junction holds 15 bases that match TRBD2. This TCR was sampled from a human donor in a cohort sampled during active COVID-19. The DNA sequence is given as TGCGCCAGCAGCCTAGATCCGGGACTAGCGGGAGGCGGGAATGAGCAGTTCTTC. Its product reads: CASSLDPGLAGGGNEQFF.